The clone carrying this TCR beta chain was observed once. These data come from a study of blood T cell repertoires in COVID-19. Study-wide context: Acute and convalescent COVID-19 samples came from the United States, Italy and Spain. Sources were T cells, B-cell-depleted T cells, or PBMCs; the material itself was cDNA or gDNA.

In the authors' methods: Reference gene primer amplification yielded estimated nucleated cell counts. Measured with immunoSEQ multiplex PCR; TCRdb has only the in-frame clones, and not every one. The V and J calls and the clone size are those of that table, but D and trimming were determined from the DNA. The data show 70,000 or so clones, more than 75% seen once. The source material was peripheral blood. The sequence was collected from a human donor in a cohort sampled during active COVID-19.

In DNA, the CDR3 is TGTGCCATCAGTGAGGCCCCTCCTAGCGGGGGGGCCCAAGAGACCCAGTACTTC. Translated, it gives CAISEAPPSGGAQETQYF. V usage is TRBV10-3 and J usage is TRBJ2-5; TRBD2 matches 12 bases. Germline V gene sequence: CDR1 ENHRY, CDR2 SYGVKD. Trimming cost V 2 bases and J 1 base; bases outside gene matches: 8. The CDR3 consists of 18 residues.